This T cell receptor (beta chain) was sequenced during a study of cytomegalovirus exposure and HLA in healthy donors. J was trimmed by 1 base and V by 2 bases; bases with no gene match: 9. Germline assignment: CDR1 KGHSH and CDR2 LQKENI. This CDR3 has 17 amino acids. A multiplex PCR was run with 60 Vbeta primers and 13 Jbeta primers. Using immunoSEQ multiplex PCR, the repertoire was profiled, and TCRdb retains in-frame clones only, with some absent. The sample shows some 150,000 clones, 75% to 85% of them seen only once. The sequenced material came from PBMCs. The V gene is TRBV18, the J gene TRBJ1-2; 8 positions agree with TRBD1. The sequence derives from a man aged 25 to 40 in good health and CMV-seronegative. CDR3 sequence reads: CASSPDTRTGHNYGYTF. CDR3 nucleotide sequence: TGTGCCAGCTCACCAGACACTAGGACAGGGCATAACTATGGCTACACCTTC.